This TCR beta chain was captured in a study of shared clonotypes between healthy human individuals. This CDR3 has 16 residues. Assay: immunoSEQ multiplex PCR; the TCRdb copy retains only in-frame clones and omits some. The data hold 950,000 to 1,200,000 clones, with about 80% observed a single time. This receptor was identified in a man aged 18 to 30 in good health. Some clones in this sample may be carry-over from other donors' samples. Sequences were obtained from memory CD4+ T cells from PBMCs. Subset noted: CD45RA-negative fraction. This sequence joins TRBV21-1 and TRBJ1-5; the table's D gene call, TRBD1, was not cross checked with the DNA. TRBV21-1 corresponds to a pseudogene. The CDR3: CASSPPPGTGDQPQHF. CDR3 nucleotides: TGTGCCAGCAGCCCCCCACCCGGGACAGGGGATCAGCCCCAGCATTTT.